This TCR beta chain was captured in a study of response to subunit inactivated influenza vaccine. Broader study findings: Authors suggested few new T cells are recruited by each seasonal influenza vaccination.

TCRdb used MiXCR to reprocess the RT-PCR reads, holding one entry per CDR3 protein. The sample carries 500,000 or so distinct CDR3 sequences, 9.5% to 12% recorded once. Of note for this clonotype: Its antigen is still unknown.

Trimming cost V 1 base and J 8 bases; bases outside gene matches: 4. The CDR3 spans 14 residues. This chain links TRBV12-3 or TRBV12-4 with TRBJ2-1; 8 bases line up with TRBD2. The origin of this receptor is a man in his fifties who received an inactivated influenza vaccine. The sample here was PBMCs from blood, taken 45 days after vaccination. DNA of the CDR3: TGTGCCAGCAGTTTAGTCGGGAGGGCCGATGAGCAGTTCTTC. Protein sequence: CASSLVGRADEQFF.